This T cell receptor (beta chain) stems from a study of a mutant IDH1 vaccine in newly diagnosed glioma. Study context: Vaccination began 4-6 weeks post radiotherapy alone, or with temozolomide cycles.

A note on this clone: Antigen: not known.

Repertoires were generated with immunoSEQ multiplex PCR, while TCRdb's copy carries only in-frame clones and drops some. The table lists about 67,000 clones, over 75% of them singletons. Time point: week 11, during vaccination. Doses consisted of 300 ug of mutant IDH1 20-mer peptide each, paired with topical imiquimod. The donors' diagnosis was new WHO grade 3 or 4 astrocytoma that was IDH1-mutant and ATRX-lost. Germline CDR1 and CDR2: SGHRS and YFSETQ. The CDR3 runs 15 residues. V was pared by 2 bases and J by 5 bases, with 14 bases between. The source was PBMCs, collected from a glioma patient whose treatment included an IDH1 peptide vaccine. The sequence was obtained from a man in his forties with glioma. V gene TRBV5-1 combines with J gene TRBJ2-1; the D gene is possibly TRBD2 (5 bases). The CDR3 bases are TGCGCCAGCAGCTTAGCGGCATATCGTAACAATGAGCAGTTCTTC. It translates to CASSLAAYRNNEQFF.